This entry describes one T cell receptor (beta chain). The antigen it recognizes is unknown. Base qualities are not provided; no much larger clone lies one nucleotide away. In the germline V gene, CDR1 corresponds to LGHNT and CDR2 to FRNRAP. V ends up 6 bases short and J 0 bases short, with an unmatched junction base count of 11. From the cysteine through the phenylalanine, the CDR3 covers 17 amino acids. Only the CDR3 DNA stays, 51 bases, in frame from base 1. TCRbeta CDR3 regions were amplified from genomic DNA by means of the immunoSEQ Assay, a bias-controlled multiplex PCR. On the authors' methods: Within the assay, amplification of reference gene primers was used to estimate how many nucleated cells each sample contained. Sequence reads were collapsed and filtered to measure the absolute abundance of every unique TCRbeta CDR3 rearrangement. For each sample, productive Simpson clonality was calculated as the square root of Simpson's diversity index across productive rearrangements. The table was pulled from immuneACCESS by TCRdb, which kept in-frame rearrangements only. Such tables lose some clones; where checked, under half of the loss comes from unresolved V genes, and the rest has no known cause. The V and J calls and clone size are taken from that table; D and trimming were inferred from the DNA. The sample table lists a few hundred thousand clones, around 87% of them with a count of one. Clones ranked in the top ten supply less than 9.5% of the sample.

The sample originates from a study of blood T cell repertoires in COVID-19 (dated by TCRdb to 2018 to 2021). Background on the whole study: Collaborator samples came from the United States, Italy and Spain and covered acute and convalescent phases of COVID-19. Sample metadata almost always included a de-identified subject ID, COVID-19 status, age in years and sex. The material from the prospective study consisted of cDNA or gDNA derived from T cells, B-cell-depleted T cells, or PBMCs. Samples came from the ongoing ImmuneRACE study (first 160 participants) plus 1,254 subjects from 6 global collaborators. A freely available public database, intended as a resource for researchers studying the immune response to SARS-CoV-2, is where the repertoires were released. Deeply sampled blood TCRbeta repertoires from subjects exposed to, actively infected with, or recovered from COVID-19 were included in the dataset. Where available, HLA class I and class II types were taken from metadata supplied by the sample provider and were not determined by assay-based typing.

Samples from volunteer blood donors who had recovered from COVID-19 were contributed by a second Seattle source. The collaborating institutions used their own protocols to collect whole blood in K2EDTA tubes. Collaborator samples were shipped for TCRbeta analysis as frozen whole blood, isolated PBMCs, or DNA extracted from either sample type. Overall study outcomes, separate from this receptor: Clinical and demographic metadata were provided uncurated, with the amount varying by source and participant.

The clonotype originates from a woman aged 50 to 65 who had recovered from COVID-19. The sample taken for sequencing was peripheral blood. The chain joins TRBV12-5 to TRBJ2-1, and TRBD1 aligns with 7 junction nucleotides. The encoded CDR3 is CASGTGMGISSYNEQFF. The DNA is TGTGCTAGTGGGACAGGGATGGGTATTAGCTCCTACAATGAGCAGTTCTTC. Where the CDR3 stops, the reference TRBV12-5 and TRBJ2-1 genes take over; the full variable domain is DARVTQTPRHKVTEMGQEVTMRCQPILGHNTVFWYRQTMMQGLELLAYFRNRAPLDDSGMPKDRFSAEMPDATLATLKIQPSEPRDSAVYFCASGTGMGISSYNEQFFGPGTRLTVL.